This entry lists 10 T cell receptor beta chains sequenced from one sample in a study of blood T cell repertoires in COVID-19 (TCRdb year 2020). Library preparation used the immunoSEQ multiplex PCR assay. The table comes from immuneACCESS by way of TCRdb, which keeps in-frame sequences with V and J called. Part of the clones is missing from these tables; in studies checked, under half for an unresolved V gene and the rest for unknown reasons. This sample lists some 300,000 clones; roughly 86% were detected once. The ten largest clones capture 2.5% to 3% of the sample. The sample consisted of PBMCs or T cells enriched from blood (not recorded which). All receptors come from a woman in her forties or fifties who had been exposed to COVID-19.

The gene calls are TRBV7-2 and TRBJ1-5; 8 nucleotides line up with TRBD1. The CDR3 has 16 residues. After removal of 4 bases from V and 0 bases from J, the junction contained 5 bases not matched to a gene. Germline CDR1 and CDR2: SGHTA and FQGNSA. As DNA, the CDR3 is TGTGCCAGCAGCTCAGGGACAGGCTATAGCAATCAGCCCCAGCATTTT. Translation gives CASSSGTGYSNQPQHF. The full variable domain, with the rest looked up from reference TRBV7-2 and TRBJ1-5, is GAGVSQSPSNKVTEKGKDVELRCDPISGHTALYWYRQSLGQGLEFLIYFQGNSAPDKSGLPSDRFSAERTGGSVSTLTIQRTQQEDSAVYLCASSSGTGYSNQPQHFGDGTRLSIL.

This clone was counted once. The chain joins TRBV2 to TRBJ1-5, with D perhaps matching TRBD1 (5 bases). Looked up from germline, CDR1 is SNHLY and CDR2 is FYNNEI. The CDR3 length is 15 residues. The V end lost 2 bases, the J end lost 9 bases, and 17 bases lay between the germline ends. The DNA of the CDR3 is TGTGCCAGCAGTGAACGGTCAGGGTTCCAAAGGCCCCAGCATTTT. Translation: CASSERSGFQRPQHF.

This clone was seen once. The chain recombines TRBV15 with TRBJ2-3, with D maybe TRBD1 (6 bases). The CDR3 is 15 amino acids. CDR1 is LNHNV and CDR2 is YYDKDF in the germline V gene (reference sequence). Trimming took off 0 bases at V and 9 bases at J, with 16 bases between the two ends. CDR3 sequence: CATSREGGTGRTQYF. DNA of the CDR3: TGTGCCACCAGCAGAGAAGGGGGAACGGGTCGGACGCAGTATTTT. The complete variable domain, with remaining parts taken from reference TRBV15 and TRBJ2-3, reads DAMVIQNPRYQVTQFGKPVTLSCSQTLNHNVMYWYQQKSSQAPKLLFHYYDKDFNNEADTPDNFQSRRPNTSFCFLDIRSPGLGDTAMYLCATSREGGTGRTQYFGPGTRLTVL.

This chain uses TRBV27 with TRBJ1-6; 9 bases agree with TRBD1. The germline V gene encodes CDR1 MNHEY and CDR2 SMNVEV (reference sequence). V trimming: 5 bases; J trimming: 10 bases; junction bases outside the gene matches: 12. The CDR3 length is 16 residues. CDR3 DNA: TGTGCCAGCAGTATGAACGCACAGGGGGCAGGCTCACCCCTCCACTTT. Translating it yields CASSMNAQGAGSPLHF.

The chain recombines TRBV19 with TRBJ1-5; 8 bases line up with TRBD1. V shed 4 bases, J shed 2 bases, and the junction held 7 bases outside the gene matches. Germline lookup yields CDR1 LNHDA and CDR2 SQIVND (reference sequence). The CDR3 spans 16 residues. The chain's CDR3 is CASSTWTGNRNQPQHF. The CDR3 coding sequence is TGTGCCAGTAGTACGTGGACAGGGAACCGCAATCAGCCCCAGCATTTT.

The CDR3 protein is CASSGQGRNQPQHF. Here the CDR3 DNA reads TGTGCCAGCAGTGGACAGGGGAGAAATCAGCCCCAGCATTTT. The chain recombines TRBV27 with TRBJ1-5; 9 bases line up with TRBD1. V dropped 5 bases and J dropped 4; count of bases not matched to a gene: 3. This CDR3 comprises 14 residues. Germline lookup yields CDR1 MNHEY and CDR2 SMNVEV (reference sequence).

Points on this clone: This specimen includes other DNA sequences encoding the same CDR3. The chain recombines TRBV11-2 with TRBJ2-5; 9 bases agree with TRBD2. The CDR3 has 14 residues. V shed 5 bases, J shed 2 bases, and the junction held 3 bases outside the gene matches. Per germline, CDR1 SGHAT and CDR2 FQNNGV. CDR3 amino acids: CASSLAGIQETQYF. The CDR3 DNA is TGTGCCAGCAGCCTAGCGGGGATACAAGAGACCCAGTACTTC.

The rearrangement links TRBV7-8 to TRBJ2-2; TRBD1 might be the D (5 bases). The CDR3 has 14 amino acids. Trimming stripped 5 bases from V and 6 bases from J, with 13 bases between. Looked up from germline, CDR1 is SGHVS and CDR2 is FQNEAQ. CDR3 DNA: TGTGCCAGCAGCCCTCCAGGGTTACCCGGGGAGCTGTTTTTT. Translated, it gives CASSPPGLPGELFF. Variable domain in full (rest from reference TRBV7-8 and TRBJ2-2): GAGVSQSPRYKVAKRGQDVALRCDPISGHVSLFWYQQALGQGPEFLTYFQNEAQLDKSGLPSDRFFAERPEGSVSTLKIQRTQQEDSAVYLCASSPPGLPGELFFGEGSRLTVL.

The J gene is TRBJ2-7, the V gene TRBV6-5, with D possibly TRBD1 on 5 matching bases. CDR3 size: 13 residues. Trimming removed 6 bases from V and 1 base from J, with 10 bases in between. Germline CDR1 reads MNHEY; CDR2 reads SVGAGI. CDR3 amino acids: CASRSQGSYEQYF. The CDR3 bases are TGTGCCAGCAGAAGCCAGGGATCCTACGAGCAGTACTTC.

The V call is TRBV5-1, the J call TRBJ1-1; 9 nucleotides align to TRBD1. The length of the CDR3 is 16 residues. Germline V gene sequence: CDR1 SGHRS, CDR2 YFSETQ. The trim removed 0 bases at V and 5 bases at J, leaving 8 bases unmatched. The DNA of the CDR3 is TGCGCCAGCAGCTTGGTGGGACAGGGAGGTACGACTGAAGCTTTCTTT. It translates to CASSLVGQGGTTEAFF.